This is a list of T cell receptor beta chains from one sample in a study of regulatory T cells in long-lasting Graves disease. TCRdb passed the multiplex PCR reads through MiXCR, listing each CDR3 protein once. The sample consists of under 450,000 distinct CDR3 sequences, 16% of them appearing once. The sample was also reused in another study, on T cells in Graves' hyperthyroidism and ophthalmopathy.

The sequencing used peripheral blood mononuclear cells (PBMCs), collected at new diagnosis, from a patient treated with antithyroid drugs. The receptors shown here come from a woman in her late teens or twenties with Graves disease. Each CDR3 is given with its conserved first and last residue. D genes are given only for firm matches. Clone size is not always given. Where it is, it says once, few, many or a class for expanded clones.

CDR3 length: 14; D gene: -; J gene: TRBJ1-2; clone size: many; V gene: TRBV6-2/TRBV6-3; CDR3 DNA: TGTGCCAGCAGTTATGCCGGGCTCTCCTATGGCTACACCTTC; CDR3 protein: CASSYAGLSYGYTF
CDR3 length: 15; D gene: -; J gene: TRBJ1-5; clone size: many; V gene: TRBV7-2; CDR3 DNA: TGTGCCAGCAGCACTACCTGGACAGTCAATCAGCCCCAGCATTTT; CDR3 protein: CASSTTWTVNQPQHF
CDR3 length: 17; D gene: -; J gene: TRBJ2-3; clone size: -; V gene: TRBV20-1; CDR3 DNA: TGCAGTGCTAGAGTGAGTGTGGCGGGGCCCCACACAGATACGCAGTATTTT; CDR3 protein: CSARVSVAGPHTDTQYF
CDR3 length: 14; D gene: -; J gene: TRBJ1-1; clone size: -; V gene: TRBV6-2/TRBV6-3; CDR3 DNA: TGTGCCAGCAGTTACGATAGGGGTTACACTGAAGCTTTCTTT; CDR3 protein: CASSYDRGYTEAFF
CDR3 length: 17; D gene: TRBD2; J gene: TRBJ2-2; clone size: many; V gene: TRBV15; CDR3 DNA: TGTGCCACCAGCAGAGCCGGACTAGCGGGAGTTGGCGGGGAGCTGTTTTTT; CDR3 protein: CATSRAGLAGVGGELFF
CDR3 length: 13; D gene: -; J gene: TRBJ2-3; clone size: many; V gene: TRBV5-1; CDR3 DNA: TGCGCCAGCAGCTTTAGGGAGGCCGATACGCAGTATTTT; CDR3 protein: CASSFREADTQYF
CDR3 length: 14; D gene: -; J gene: TRBJ1-6; clone size: -; V gene: TRBV2; CDR3 DNA: TGTGCCAGCAGTGAAGTTGGGTTCGGGTCACCCCTCCACTTT; CDR3 protein: CASSEVGFGSPLHF
CDR3 length: 14; D gene: TRBD1; J gene: TRBJ1-1; clone size: many; V gene: TRBV3-1; CDR3 DNA: TGTGCCAGCAGCCACGAAGGGGGCGACACTGAAGCTTTCTTT; CDR3 protein: CASSHEGGDTEAFF
CDR3 length: 15; D gene: -; J gene: TRBJ2-3; clone size: many; V gene: TRBV9; CDR3 DNA: TGTGCCAGCAGCGTAGGTAGCGGACCCACAGATACGCAGTATTTT; CDR3 protein: CASSVGSGPTDTQYF
CDR3 length: 14; D gene: TRBD2; J gene: TRBJ2-1; clone size: many; V gene: TRBV2; CDR3 DNA: TGTGCCAGCAGTAGTCGCGCGGGAGCCAGGGAGCAGTTCTTC; CDR3 protein: CASSSRAGAREQFF
CDR3 length: 16; D gene: TRBD1; J gene: TRBJ2-7; clone size: many; V gene: TRBV5-1; CDR3 DNA: TGCGCCAGCAGCTTGACTCGACAGGGGGCTTCCTACGAGCAGTACTTC; CDR3 protein: CASSLTRQGASYEQYF
CDR3 length: 15; D gene: -; J gene: TRBJ2-7; clone size: few; V gene: TRBV20-1; CDR3 DNA: TGCAGTGCTAGAGAATCATTTGTGGGAACCTACGAGCAGTACTTC; CDR3 protein: CSARESFVGTYEQYF
CDR3 length: 14; D gene: -; J gene: TRBJ2-5; clone size: many; V gene: TRBV5-1; CDR3 DNA: TGCGCCAGCAGCCACGGGAGTAACCAAGAGACCCAGTACTTC; CDR3 protein: CASSHGSNQETQYF
CDR3 length: 15; D gene: -; J gene: TRBJ1-5; clone size: few; V gene: TRBV6-1; CDR3 DNA: TGTGCCAGCAGCCCCATTTCGGGGAGCAATCAGCCCCAGCATTTT; CDR3 protein: CASSPISGSNQPQHF
CDR3 length: 14; D gene: -; J gene: TRBJ2-1; clone size: -; V gene: TRBV3-1; CDR3 DNA: TGTGCCAGCAGCCCCGGGACTCGAAACAATGAGCAGTTCTTC; CDR3 protein: CASSPGTRNNEQFF
CDR3 length: 13; D gene: -; J gene: TRBJ2-7; clone size: -; V gene: TRBV9; CDR3 DNA: TGTGCCAGCAGCGTAGCTACGAACTACGAGCAGTACTTC; CDR3 protein: CASSVATNYEQYF
CDR3 length: 17; D gene: -; J gene: TRBJ2-2; clone size: few; V gene: TRBV3-1; CDR3 DNA: TGTGCCAGCAGCCACGGGCCAATCCGGACTAACACCGGGGAGCTGTTTTTT; CDR3 protein: CASSHGPIRTNTGELFF
CDR3 length: 15; D gene: -; J gene: TRBJ2-4; clone size: many; V gene: TRBV6-1; CDR3 DNA: TGTGCCAGCAGTGAAGCGCCACAAGCCAAAAACATTCAGTACTTC; CDR3 protein: CASSEAPQAKNIQYF
CDR3 length: 15; D gene: TRBD1; J gene: TRBJ1-1; clone size: many; V gene: TRBV20-1; CDR3 DNA: TGCAGTGCTAGAGCCCCCCGGACAGGGAACACTGAAGCTTTCTTT; CDR3 protein: CSARAPRTGNTEAFF
CDR3 length: 16; D gene: -; J gene: TRBJ1-1; clone size: many; V gene: TRBV6-5; CDR3 DNA: TGTGCCAGCAGTTCCCTAAGACGGACAGTGAACACTGAAGCTTTCTTT; CDR3 protein: CASSSLRRTVNTEAFF
CDR3 length: 14; D gene: -; J gene: TRBJ2-3; clone size: -; V gene: TRBV4-2; CDR3 DNA: TGTGCCAGCGGGACCGGGACTTCGCCAGATACGCAGTATTTT; CDR3 protein: CASGTGTSPDTQYF
CDR3 length: 15; D gene: -; J gene: TRBJ1-5; clone size: once; V gene: TRBV2; CDR3 DNA: TGTGCCAGCAGGGACAAGGGGCTTAGCAATCAGCCCCAGCATTTT; CDR3 protein: CASRDKGLSNQPQHF
CDR3 length: 15; D gene: -; J gene: TRBJ2-7; clone size: once; V gene: TRBV6-1; CDR3 DNA: TGTGCCAGCAGGAGGCTTCAGGATTTTACCTACGAGCAGTACTTC; CDR3 protein: CASRRLQDFTYEQYF
CDR3 length: 16; D gene: TRBD2; J gene: TRBJ2-3; clone size: many; V gene: TRBV27; CDR3 DNA: TGTGCCAGCAGTTTACTAGGGACTAGCGGGCCAGATACGCAGTATTTT; CDR3 protein: CASSLLGTSGPDTQYF
CDR3 length: 11; D gene: -; J gene: TRBJ2-4; clone size: many; V gene: TRBV11-2; CDR3 DNA: TGTGCCAGCGGGTGGGGTAACATTCAGTACTTC; CDR3 protein: CASGWGNIQYF
CDR3 length: 13; D gene: -; J gene: TRBJ1-1; clone size: few; V gene: TRBV7-9; CDR3 DNA: TGTGCCAGCAGCTCAAGGCGGGACACTGAAGCTTTCTTT; CDR3 protein: CASSSRRDTEAFF
CDR3 length: 15; D gene: TRBD1; J gene: TRBJ2-3; clone size: many; V gene: TRBV5-1; CDR3 DNA: TGCGCCAGCAGCTCCGCGGGACAGGGCACAGATACGCAGTATTTT; CDR3 protein: CASSSAGQGTDTQYF
CDR3 length: 13; D gene: TRBD1; J gene: TRBJ1-2; clone size: many; V gene: TRBV6-1; CDR3 DNA: TGTGCCAGCAAAACAGGGGATAACTATGGCTACACCTTC; CDR3 protein: CASKTGDNYGYTF
CDR3 length: 16; D gene: TRBD2; J gene: TRBJ2-7; clone size: few; V gene: TRBV27; CDR3 DNA: TGTGCCAGCAGTGACCGGACTAGCGGGAGAATGAACGAGCAGTACTTC; CDR3 protein: CASSDRTSGRMNEQYF
CDR3 length: 13; D gene: -; J gene: TRBJ1-1; clone size: many; V gene: TRBV12-3/TRBV12-4; CDR3 DNA: TGTGCCAGCAGTTTAGGCAGGAGGACTGAAGCTTTCTTT; CDR3 protein: CASSLGRRTEAFF
CDR3 length: 12; D gene: -; J gene: TRBJ2-5; clone size: many; V gene: TRBV12-3/TRBV12-4; CDR3 DNA: TGTGCCAGCTGGGGATCTCGGGAGACCCAGTACTTC; CDR3 protein: CASWGSRETQYF
CDR3 length: 15; D gene: -; J gene: TRBJ2-7; clone size: few; V gene: TRBV19; CDR3 DNA: TGTGCCAGTAGTATTTTCCGGGGCGCGATCTACGAGCAGTACTTC; CDR3 protein: CASSIFRGAIYEQYF
CDR3 length: 13; D gene: -; J gene: TRBJ2-7; clone size: many; V gene: TRBV12-3/TRBV12-4; CDR3 DNA: TGTGCCAGCAGTCGTTCCGAATTTGCCGAGCAGTACTTC; CDR3 protein: CASSRSEFAEQYF
CDR3 length: 13; D gene: -; J gene: TRBJ2-7; clone size: many; V gene: TRBV19; CDR3 DNA: TGTGCCAGTAGTGACGGCCAGACCTACGAGCAGTACTTC; CDR3 protein: CASSDGQTYEQYF
CDR3 length: 15; D gene: TRBD1; J gene: TRBJ2-1; clone size: -; V gene: TRBV12-3/TRBV12-4; CDR3 DNA: TGTGCCAGCAGGGGGGACAGGGGATTTTACAATGAGCAGTTCTTC; CDR3 protein: CASRGDRGFYNEQFF
CDR3 length: 15; D gene: -; J gene: TRBJ1-1; clone size: many; V gene: TRBV6-9; CDR3 DNA: TGTGCCAGCAGTTACTCTGGTCTTAGATGGACTGAAGCTTTCTTT; CDR3 protein: CASSYSGLRWTEAFF
CDR3 length: 13; D gene: -; J gene: TRBJ2-3; clone size: -; V gene: TRBV19; CDR3 DNA: TGTGCCAGTAGTAGGGGGCCGATAGATACGCAGTATTTT; CDR3 protein: CASSRGPIDTQYF
CDR3 length: 14; D gene: TRBD2; J gene: TRBJ2-7; clone size: -; V gene: TRBV27; CDR3 DNA: TGTGCCAGTCAAGCCCTGGGGGGGGACTACGAGCAGTACTTC; CDR3 protein: CASQALGGDYEQYF
CDR3 length: 13; D gene: -; J gene: TRBJ2-1; clone size: -; V gene: TRBV5-1; CDR3 DNA: TGCGCCAGCAGCCTACACAGGGACAATGAGCAGTTCTTC; CDR3 protein: CASSLHRDNEQFF
CDR3 length: 12; D gene: -; J gene: TRBJ1-5; clone size: -; V gene: TRBV6-5; CDR3 DNA: TGTGCCAGCAGTTACACAAATCAGCCCCAGCATTTT; CDR3 protein: CASSYTNQPQHF
CDR3 length: 17; D gene: -; J gene: TRBJ2-1; clone size: many; V gene: TRBV7-3; CDR3 DNA: TGTGCCAGCAGCCCCACCCGGGGGTCAAACTCCTACAATGAGCAGTTCTTC; CDR3 protein: CASSPTRGSNSYNEQFF
CDR3 length: 13; D gene: TRBD1; J gene: TRBJ2-7; clone size: many; V gene: TRBV28; CDR3 DNA: TGTGCCAGCAGCGGGACAGGGGTCTACGAGCAGTACTTC; CDR3 protein: CASSGTGVYEQYF
CDR3 length: 15; D gene: TRBD1; J gene: TRBJ1-2; clone size: many; V gene: TRBV27; CDR3 DNA: TGTGCCAGCAGTTTAGACGGGACAGCTGACTATGGCTACACCTTC; CDR3 protein: CASSLDGTADYGYTF
CDR3 length: 13; D gene: -; J gene: TRBJ2-5; clone size: many; V gene: TRBV20-1; CDR3 DNA: TGCAGTGGAAGCGGGACAGCTCGCGAGACCCAGTACTTC; CDR3 protein: CSGSGTARETQYF
CDR3 length: 13; D gene: TRBD1; J gene: TRBJ1-5; clone size: many; V gene: TRBV24-1; CDR3 DNA: TGTGCCACCAGTCAAACAGGGGTTCAGCCCCAGCATTTT; CDR3 protein: CATSQTGVQPQHF
CDR3 length: 12; D gene: -; J gene: TRBJ2-2; clone size: few; V gene: TRBV7-9; CDR3 DNA: TGTGCCAGCAGCTTAGAACTCGGGGAGCTGTTTTTT; CDR3 protein: CASSLELGELFF
CDR3 length: 15; D gene: TRBD1; J gene: TRBJ1-1; clone size: once; V gene: TRBV6-1; CDR3 DNA: TGTGCCAGCAGATGGACAGGGCCACTGAACACTGAAGCTTTCTTT; CDR3 protein: CASRWTGPLNTEAFF
CDR3 length: 15; D gene: -; J gene: TRBJ2-1; clone size: many; V gene: TRBV18; CDR3 DNA: TGTGCCAGCTCACCACGGAGGAGCGGATCAGACGAGCAGTTCTTC; CDR3 protein: CASSPRRSGSDEQFF
CDR3 length: 15; D gene: TRBD2; J gene: TRBJ2-1; clone size: many; V gene: TRBV28; CDR3 DNA: TGTGCCAGCAGTACCGCGGGGGGGCGGTACAATGAGCAGTTCTTC; CDR3 protein: CASSTAGGRYNEQFF
CDR3 length: 12; D gene: -; J gene: TRBJ1-2; clone size: many; V gene: TRBV3-1; CDR3 DNA: TGTGCCAGCAGCCAAGAACAACTCCGCTACACCTTC; CDR3 protein: CASSQEQLRYTF
CDR3 length: 15; D gene: -; J gene: TRBJ2-3; clone size: many; V gene: TRBV7-8; CDR3 DNA: TGTGCCAGCAGCCCGTACGGGGCTAGCACAGATACGCAGTATTTT; CDR3 protein: CASSPYGASTDTQYF
CDR3 length: 13; D gene: -; J gene: TRBJ1-5; clone size: -; V gene: TRBV3-1; CDR3 DNA: TGTGCCAGCAGCCGAGATCTGAAGCCGCCCCAGCATTTT; CDR3 protein: CASSRDLKPPQHF
CDR3 length: 17; D gene: TRBD2; J gene: TRBJ2-5; clone size: -; V gene: TRBV12-3/TRBV12-4; CDR3 DNA: TGTGCCAGCAGTTCGGGTGGGCAGCGGGGGGACCAAGAGACCCAGTACTTC; CDR3 protein: CASSSGGQRGDQETQYF
CDR3 length: 18; D gene: TRBD2; J gene: TRBJ2-2; clone size: -; V gene: TRBV28; CDR3 DNA: TGTGCCAGCAGTTTACTAGCGGGATTCCCGGGGACCACCGGGGAGCTGTTTTTT; CDR3 protein: CASSLLAGFPGTTGELFF
CDR3 length: 16; D gene: -; J gene: TRBJ2-7; clone size: many; V gene: TRBV27; CDR3 DNA: TGTGCCAGCAGTTTCGACAGAACATTTGACTCCTACGAGCAGTACTTC; CDR3 protein: CASSFDRTFDSYEQYF